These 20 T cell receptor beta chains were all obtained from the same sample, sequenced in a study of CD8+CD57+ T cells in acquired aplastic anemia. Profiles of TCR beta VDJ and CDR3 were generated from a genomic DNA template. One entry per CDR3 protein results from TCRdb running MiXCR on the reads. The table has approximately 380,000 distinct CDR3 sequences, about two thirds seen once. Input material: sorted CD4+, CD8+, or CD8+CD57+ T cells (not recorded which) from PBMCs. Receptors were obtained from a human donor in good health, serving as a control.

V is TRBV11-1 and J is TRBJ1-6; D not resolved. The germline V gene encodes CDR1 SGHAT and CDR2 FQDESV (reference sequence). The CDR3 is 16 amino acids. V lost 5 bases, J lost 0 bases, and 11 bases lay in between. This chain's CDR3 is CASSLFAGSYNSPLHF. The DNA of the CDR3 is TGTGCCAGCAGCCTTTTCGCGGGCTCCTATAATTCACCCCTCCACTTT. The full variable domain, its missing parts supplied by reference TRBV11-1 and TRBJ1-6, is EAEVAQSPRYKITEKSQAVAFWCDPISGHATLYWYRQILGQGPELLVQFQDESVVDDSQLPKDRFSAERLKGVDSTLKIQPAELGDSAMYLCASSLFAGSYNSPLHFGNGTRLTVT.

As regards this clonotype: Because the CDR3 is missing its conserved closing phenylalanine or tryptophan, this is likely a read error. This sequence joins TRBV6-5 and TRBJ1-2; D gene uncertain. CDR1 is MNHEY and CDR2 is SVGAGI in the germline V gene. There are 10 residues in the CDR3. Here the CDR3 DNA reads TGCGCCAGGATAACGAACGGCTACACCTCC. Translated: CARITNGYTS.

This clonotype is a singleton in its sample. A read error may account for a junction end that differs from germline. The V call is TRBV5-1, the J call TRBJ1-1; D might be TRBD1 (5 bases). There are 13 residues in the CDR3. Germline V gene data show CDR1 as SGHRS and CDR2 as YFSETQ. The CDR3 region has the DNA TGTGCCAGCAGCCCAGGGACGGATGAAAAAGCTTTCTTT. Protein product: CASSPGTDEKAFF.

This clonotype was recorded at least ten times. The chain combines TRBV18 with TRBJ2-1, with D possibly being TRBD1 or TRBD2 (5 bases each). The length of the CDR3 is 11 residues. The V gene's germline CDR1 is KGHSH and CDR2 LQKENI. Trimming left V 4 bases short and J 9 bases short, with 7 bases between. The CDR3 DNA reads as TGTGCCAGCTCACAGGGGACTGAGCAGTTCTTC. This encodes CASSQGTEQFF.

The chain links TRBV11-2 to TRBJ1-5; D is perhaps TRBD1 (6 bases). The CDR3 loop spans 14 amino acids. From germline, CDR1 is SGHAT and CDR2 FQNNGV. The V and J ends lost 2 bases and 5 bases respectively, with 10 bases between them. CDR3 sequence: CASSLWEGDQPQHF. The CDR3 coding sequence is TGTGCCAGCAGCTTATGGGAGGGGGATCAGCCCCAGCATTTT.

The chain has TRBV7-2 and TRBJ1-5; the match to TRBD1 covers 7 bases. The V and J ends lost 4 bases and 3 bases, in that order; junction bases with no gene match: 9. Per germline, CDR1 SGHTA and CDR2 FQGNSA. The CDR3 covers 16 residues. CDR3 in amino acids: CASSSSDRLLNQPQHF. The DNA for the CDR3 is TGTGCCAGCAGCTCCTCGGACAGGCTCCTCAATCAGCCCCAGCATTTT.

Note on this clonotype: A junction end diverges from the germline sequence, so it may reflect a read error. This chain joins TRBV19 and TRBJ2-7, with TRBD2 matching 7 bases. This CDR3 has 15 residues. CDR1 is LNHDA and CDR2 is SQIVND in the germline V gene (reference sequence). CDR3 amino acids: CASSIRGRVGHEQYF. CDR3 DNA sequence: TGTGCCAGCAGTATTCGAGGGAGGGTGGGCCACGAGCAGTACTTC.

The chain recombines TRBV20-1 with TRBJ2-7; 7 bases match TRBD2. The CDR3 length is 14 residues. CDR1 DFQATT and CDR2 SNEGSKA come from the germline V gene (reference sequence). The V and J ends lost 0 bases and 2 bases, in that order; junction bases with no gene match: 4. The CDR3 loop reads CSARDVRGAYEQYF. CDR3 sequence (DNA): TGCAGTGCTAGAGATGTACGGGGGGCCTACGAGCAGTACTTC.

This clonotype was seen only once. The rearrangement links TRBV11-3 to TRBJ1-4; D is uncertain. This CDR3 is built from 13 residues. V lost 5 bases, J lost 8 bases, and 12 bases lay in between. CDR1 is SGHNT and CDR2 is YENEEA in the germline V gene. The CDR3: CASSRSGLEKLFF. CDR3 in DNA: TGTGCCAGCAGCCGGAGCGGACTAGAAAAACTGTTTTTT.

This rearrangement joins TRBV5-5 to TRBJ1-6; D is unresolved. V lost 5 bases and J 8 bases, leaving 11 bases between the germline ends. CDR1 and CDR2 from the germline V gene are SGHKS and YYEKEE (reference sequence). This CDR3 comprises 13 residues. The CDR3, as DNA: TGTGCCAGCAGGAGAGGGCTACATTCACCCCTCCACTTT. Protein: CASRRGLHSPLHF. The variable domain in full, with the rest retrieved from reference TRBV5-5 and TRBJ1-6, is DAGVTQSPTHLIKTRGQQVTLRCSPISGHKSVSWYQQVLGQGPQFIFQYYEKEERGRGNFPDRFSARQFPNYSSELNVNALLLGDSALYLCASRRGLHSPLHFGNGTRLTVT.

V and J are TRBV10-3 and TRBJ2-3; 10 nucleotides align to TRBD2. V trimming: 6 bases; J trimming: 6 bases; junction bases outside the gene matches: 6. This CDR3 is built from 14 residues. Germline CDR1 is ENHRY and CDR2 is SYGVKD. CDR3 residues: CAIRPGLAKDTQYF. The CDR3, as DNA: TGTGCCATCAGACCGGGACTAGCGAAGGATACGCAGTATTTT.

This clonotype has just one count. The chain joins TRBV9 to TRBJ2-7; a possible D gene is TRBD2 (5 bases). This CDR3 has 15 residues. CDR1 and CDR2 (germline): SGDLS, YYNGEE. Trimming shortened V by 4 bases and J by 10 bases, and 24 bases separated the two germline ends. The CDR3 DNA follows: TGTGCCAGCAGCTCATGCAGCGGTGCCAATTACAAACAGTACTTC. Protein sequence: CASSSCSGANYKQYF. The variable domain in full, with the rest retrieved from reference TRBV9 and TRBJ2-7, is DSGVTQTPKHLITATGQRVTLRCSPRSGDLSVYWYQQSLDQGLQFLIQYYNGEERAKGNILERFSAQQFPDLHSELNLSSLELGDSALYFCASSSCSGANYKQYFGPGTRLTVT.

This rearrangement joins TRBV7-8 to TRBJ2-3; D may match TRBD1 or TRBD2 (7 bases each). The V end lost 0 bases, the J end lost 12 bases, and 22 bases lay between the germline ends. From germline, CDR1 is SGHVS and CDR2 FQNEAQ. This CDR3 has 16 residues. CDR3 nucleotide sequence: TGTGCCAGCAGCTTAGCCCTTCAGGGGGGGGCTTCACCCCAGTATTTT. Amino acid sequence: CASSLALQGGASPQYF.

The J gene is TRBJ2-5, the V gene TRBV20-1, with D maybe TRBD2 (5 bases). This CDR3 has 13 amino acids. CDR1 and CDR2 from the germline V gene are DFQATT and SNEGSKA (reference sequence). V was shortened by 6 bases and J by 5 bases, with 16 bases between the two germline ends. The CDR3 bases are TGCAGTGCACCAGAAGGAGGAGTGGAGACCCAGTACTTC. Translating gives CSAPEGGVETQYF.

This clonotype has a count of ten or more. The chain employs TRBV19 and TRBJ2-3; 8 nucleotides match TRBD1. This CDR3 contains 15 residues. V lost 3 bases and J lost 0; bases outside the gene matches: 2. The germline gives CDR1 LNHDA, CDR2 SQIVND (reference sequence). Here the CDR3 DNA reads TGTGCCAGTAGTATTGGACAGGGCAGCACAGATACGCAGTATTTT. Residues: CASSIGQGSTDTQYF.

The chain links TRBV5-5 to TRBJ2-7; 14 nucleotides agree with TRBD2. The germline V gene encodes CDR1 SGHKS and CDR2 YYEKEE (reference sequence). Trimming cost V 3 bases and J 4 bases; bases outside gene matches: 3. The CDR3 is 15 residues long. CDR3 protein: CASSSRLAGGYEQYF. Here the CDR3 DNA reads TGTGCCAGCAGCTCCCGACTAGCGGGAGGGTACGAGCAGTACTTC.

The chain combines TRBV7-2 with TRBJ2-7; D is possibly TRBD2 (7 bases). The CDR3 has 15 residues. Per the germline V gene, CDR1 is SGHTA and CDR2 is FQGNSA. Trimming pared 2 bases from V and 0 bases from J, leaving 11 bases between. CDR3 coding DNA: TGTGCCAGCAGCTTATCGGGGGGCAACTCCTACGAGCAGTACTTC. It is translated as CASSLSGGNSYEQYF.

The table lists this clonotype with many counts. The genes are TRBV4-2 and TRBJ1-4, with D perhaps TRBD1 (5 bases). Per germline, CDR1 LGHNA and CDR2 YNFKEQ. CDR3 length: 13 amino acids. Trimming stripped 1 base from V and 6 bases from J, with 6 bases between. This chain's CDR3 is CASSQVGDEKLFF. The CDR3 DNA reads TGTGCCAGCAGCCAAGTGGGGGATGAAAAACTGTTTTTT.

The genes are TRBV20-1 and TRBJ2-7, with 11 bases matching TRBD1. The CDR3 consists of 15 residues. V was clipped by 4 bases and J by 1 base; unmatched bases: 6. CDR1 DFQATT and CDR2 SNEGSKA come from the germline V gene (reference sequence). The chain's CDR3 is CSAKRDRGISYEQYF. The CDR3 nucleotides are TGCAGTGCTAAAAGGGACAGGGGGATATCCTACGAGCAGTACTTC.

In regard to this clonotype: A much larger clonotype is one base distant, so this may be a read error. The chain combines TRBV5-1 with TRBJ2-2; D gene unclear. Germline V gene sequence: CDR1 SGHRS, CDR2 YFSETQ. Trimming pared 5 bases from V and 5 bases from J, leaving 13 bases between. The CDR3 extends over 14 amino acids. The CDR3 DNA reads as TGCGCCAGCAGAAGAGGAAACGAGACCGGGGAGCTGTTTTTT. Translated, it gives CASRRGNETGELFF.